The clone carrying this T cell receptor (beta chain) was counted between two and nine times. The CDR3 runs to 11 residues. V was cut by 7 bases and J by 7 bases, with 10 bases left in between. CDR1 is MDHEN, CDR2 SYDVKM, per germline. The data derive from a study of blood T cell repertoires in COVID-19. Study in general: The cDNA or gDNA used as material had been derived from T cells, B-cell-depleted T cells, or PBMCs.

Only in-frame clones appear in the TCRdb table, and some are missing; sequencing was by immunoSEQ multiplex PCR. The sample lists about 230,000 clones, around nine tenths occurring once. The sequenced material came from PBMCs or T cells enriched from blood (not recorded which). This TCR was recovered from a man between 25 and 39 years old who had recovered from COVID-19. The V and J genes are TRBV28 and TRBJ1-1; D remains unclear. The CDR3 region is CASMSAGEAFF. CDR3 nucleotide sequence: TGTGCCAGCATGAGTGCAGGTGAAGCTTTCTTT.